Each of the 10 T cell receptor beta chains below was sequenced from the same sample in a study of blood T cells in healthy people across ages. The second PCR ran roughly 6 to 11 cycles with a sample-barcoded 5' primer and J-beta primers. TCRdb redid the calling of the 5' RACE reads with MiXCR, one entry per CDR3 protein. The repertoire includes 730,000 or so distinct CDR3 sequences, roughly 44% of them detected once, and around 20% sits in the top ten. The specimen sequenced was blood. All receptors come from a woman aged 55-69 years in good health.

The chain employs TRBV7-9 and TRBJ1-2; a weak D match, TRBD1 (5 bases). Germline V gene data show CDR1 as SEHNR and CDR2 as FQNEAQ (reference sequence). V lost 5 bases and J lost 0, with 13 bases in between. CDR3 length: 15 amino acids. The CDR3 bases are TGTGCCAGCAGCCCACGGGGGGAGACTAACTATGGCTACACCTTC. It codes for CASSPRGETNYGYTF.

The rearrangement joins TRBV7-2 to TRBJ2-7; tentative D call: TRBD1 (5 bases). The J call is in doubt because the DNA end fits TRBJ2-5 better. CDR1 is SGHTA, CDR2 FQGNSA, per germline. The CDR3 runs 14 residues. As DNA, the CDR3 is TGTGCCAGCAGCCCGCAGGGCCCAGGGGAGACCCAGTACTTC. It is translated as CASSPQGPGETQYF.

The rearrangement links TRBV3-1 to TRBJ2-3, with D possibly TRBD1 on 7 matching bases. Germline lookup yields CDR1 LGHDT and CDR2 YNNKEL (reference sequence). V dropped 2 bases and J dropped 5 bases, with 14 bases sitting between them. The CDR3 covers 15 residues. CDR3 in amino acids: CASSQQEQGGDTQYF. The CDR3 DNA sequence: TGTGCCAGCAGCCAACAAGAGCAGGGGGGAGATACGCAGTATTTT.

The chain is built from TRBV29-1 and TRBJ2-3; D may be TRBD1 (5 bases). In germline, CDR1 is SQVTM, CDR2 ANQGSEA. The CDR3 is 16 amino acids. The ends were cut back, 0 bases at V and 2 bases at J, with 15 bases in the middle. CDR3 sequence reads: CSVEDLVGLDTDTQYF. CDR3 sequence (DNA): TGCAGCGTTGAAGATCTGGTGGGGCTGGACACAGATACGCAGTATTTT.

Only a few counts were recorded for this clonotype. V and J are TRBV15 and TRBJ2-5; the D call may be TRBD1 or TRBD2 (5 bases each). V was pared by 3 bases and J by 3 bases, with 11 bases between. This CDR3 comprises 14 residues. Germline V CDR1 and CDR2: LNHNV, YYDKDF (reference sequence). The CDR3 DNA follows: TGTGCCACCAGCAGTGGGGACGCCGAAGAGACCCAGTACTTC. Its translation is CATSSGDAEETQYF.

This clonotype turned up a few times. The chain employs TRBV11-1 and TRBJ2-1; 8 bases match TRBD1. Germline V gene data show CDR1 as SGHAT and CDR2 as FQDESV (reference sequence). The CDR3 runs 16 residues. V gave up 5 bases and J gave up 0 bases; unmatched junction bases: 6. The CDR3: CASSPRTGSSYNEQFF. As DNA, the CDR3 is TGTGCCAGCAGCCCAAGGACAGGGAGCTCCTACAATGAGCAGTTCTTC.

The rearrangement uses TRBV11-1 and TRBJ2-1, with D unresolved. CDR3 length equals 12 residues. V lost 8 bases and J 6 bases, leaving 11 bases between the germline ends. Looked up from germline, CDR1 is SGHAT and CDR2 is FQDESV (reference sequence). This chain's CDR3 is CASETLRNEQFF. CDR3 bases: TGTGCCAGCGAGACGCTTCGCAATGAGCAGTTCTTC.

J is TRBJ2-1 and V is TRBV6-4, with D possibly being TRBD2 (6 bases). The CDR3 covers 15 residues. Trimming shortened V by 0 bases and J by 2 bases, and 8 bases separated the two germline ends. Germline values: CDR1 MRHNA, CDR2 SNTAGT. CDR3 sequence reads: CASSDSAGTYNEQFF. The CDR3 DNA reads TGTGCCAGCAGTGACTCGGCGGGGACCTACAATGAGCAGTTCTTC.

The V and J genes are TRBV6-1 and TRBJ2-7; no firm D call. The CDR3 has 11 residues. V was clipped by 10 bases and J by 4 bases, with 11 bases between them. CDR1 MNHNS and CDR2 SASEGT come from the germline V gene. The CDR3 sequence: CATQMGYEQYF. CDR3 nucleotide sequence: TGTGCCACCCAAATGGGGTACGAGCAGTACTTC.

This chain links TRBV7-2 with TRBJ2-3; the match to TRBD2 covers 9 bases. Trimming took 0 bases from V and 4 from J; bases not matched to a gene: 5. CDR3 length: 16 amino acids. Looked up from germline, CDR1 is SGHTA and CDR2 is FQGNSA. CDR3 sequence (DNA): TGTGCCAGCAGCTTAGCTAGCGGGAGTACCGCAGATACGCAGTATTTT. This encodes CASSLASGSTADTQYF.